These T cell receptor beta chains were read from a single sample in a study of T cell responses to AZD1222 COVID-19 vaccine. The data were produced by immunoSEQ multiplex PCR, yet TCRdb's version contains in-frame clones alone and is incomplete. The table records approximately 130,000 clones, approximately 93% of them present only once. The material was peripheral blood, obtained on day 0 of AZD1222 vaccination. Every receptor here comes from an adult in good health. Each CDR3 is given with its conserved first and last residue. The size of a clone is reported for some rows only, either as once, few or many, or as a class for expanded clones.

size	J	V	CDR3
NA	TRBJ1-3	TRBV19	CASRLGSTDTIYF
NA	TRBJ2-3	TRBV7-2	CASSFVKGLDTQYF
NA	TRBJ2-7	TRBV19	CASSTTGRGYEQYF
NA	TRBJ1-1	TRBV12-5	CASAFGWSVQNTEAFF
NA	TRBJ1-2	TRBV4-2	CASSQIAVVLSGYTF
NA	TRBJ2-7	TRBV19	CASRDLEREYEQYF
NA	TRBJ1-2	TRBV6-5	CATTSGGRKYGYTF
NA	TRBJ1-6	TRBV6-5	CATRGQGVMAPLHF
few	TRBJ1-1	TRBV7-9	CASRTPSGTKNTEAFF
NA	TRBJ1-5	TRBV19	CASSPGTGEQPQHF
NA	TRBJ1-5	TRBV5-1	CASSLGQNQPQHF
NA	TRBJ1-1	TRBV18	CASSPRGGSDPEAFF
NA	TRBJ1-2	TRBV6-5	CASIPGHLIDGYTF
once	TRBJ2-7	TRBV10-3	CAISDPDGLSSYEQYF
NA	TRBJ2-2	TRBV2	CASSRGPSYAELFF